These T cell receptor beta chains were read from a single sample in a study of blood T cell repertoires in COVID-19. Assay: immunoSEQ multiplex PCR; the TCRdb copy retains only in-frame clones and omits some. There are more than 200,000 clones in the sample; around nine tenths occur only once, and approximately 2% lies in the top ten. The sequencing sample was made of PBMCs or T cells enriched from blood (not recorded which). These receptor sequences come from a woman younger than 30 who had recovered from COVID-19. The CDR3 runs from the conserved cysteine through the conserved F or W. The order of the fields is CDR3 DNA, CDR3 protein, clone size, V gene, J gene, D gene. A D gene is named only where the DNA matches it firmly. Size tells how often a clone was seen (once, few, many) or the class of an expanded clone, and some rows leave it out.

TGTGCCAGCAGCTTGCAGGTTAGCTCCTACGAGCAGTACTTC	CASSLQVSSYEQYF	.	TRBV5-4	TRBJ2-7	.
TGCGCCAGCAGCTTGTTCGGGGGCTACGAGCAGTACTTC	CASSLFGGYEQYF	.	TRBV5-1	TRBJ2-7	.
TGTGCCAGCAGCCAAGATAGAGGCGGCGAGCAGTACTTC	CASSQDRGGEQYF	.	TRBV3-1/TRBV3-2	TRBJ2-7	.
TGTGCCAGCAGCCAAGAATACGGTGGCTACACCTTC	CASSQEYGGYTF	.	TRBV4-2	TRBJ1-2	.
TGTGCCAGTAGTATAATTTTGGCAGGGATATCCCAAGAGACCCAGTACTTC	CASSIILAGISQETQYF	.	TRBV19	TRBJ2-5	.
TGTGCCAGCAATCCGGGGGGTCGTTCCTATAATTCACCCCTCCACTTT	CASNPGGRSYNSPLHF	.	TRBV28	TRBJ1-6	.
TGCGCCAGCGGCCCGGGAGGGACTAGTGATCATGAGCAGTTCTTC	CASGPGGTSDHEQFF	.	TRBV5-1	TRBJ2-1	TRBD2
TGTGCCAGCAGCGTAGAGGTCACGGGTCAGCCCCAGCATTTT	CASSVEVTGQPQHF	.	TRBV9	TRBJ1-5	.
TGTGCCAGCAGTTCCCCGGGACAGGGGCTTGGCCGCAATGAGCAGTTCTTC	CASSSPGQGLGRNEQFF	once	TRBV28	TRBJ2-1	TRBD1
TGTGCCAGCAGCCAAGCAGGTGTGGGCACTGAAGCTTTCTTT	CASSQAGVGTEAFF	.	TRBV3-1/TRBV3-2	TRBJ1-1	.
TGCAGCGTTGACGAACAGGAGCCGGGGGCTGAAGCTTTCTTT	CSVDEQEPGAEAFF	once	TRBV29-1	TRBJ1-1	.
TGTGCCAGCAGCCAAGACTATTCGGAGACCCAGTACTTC	CASSQDYSETQYF	.	TRBV4-2	TRBJ2-5	.
TGTGCCAGCAGTGTCGGCGGAAATTCACCCCTCCACTTT	CASSVGGNSPLHF	.	TRBV2	TRBJ1-6	.
TGCAGTGCTAGTGGGTTTTTACTGGGCGGCTACACCTTC	CSASGFLLGGYTF	.	TRBV20-1	TRBJ1-2	.
TGTGCCAGCAGTTCGGGAGGGCGGGTCACAGATACGCAGTATTTT	CASSSGGRVTDTQYF	.	TRBV28	TRBJ2-3	TRBD2
TGTGCCAGCACCTCAGGGACAGGGGGCCGAAGCGAGCAGTACTTC	CASTSGTGGRSEQYF	.	TRBV28	TRBJ2-7	TRBD1
TGTGCCAGCCGGGAGCGAGATACGCAGTATTTT	CASRERDTQYF	.	TRBV28	TRBJ2-3	.
TGTGCCAGCAGTTCGGGACAGGGGAACACCGGGGAGCTGTTTTTT	CASSSGQGNTGELFF	.	TRBV28	TRBJ2-2	TRBD1
TGTGCCATCAGGCCTACAGGGGACGACACTGAAGCTTTCTTT	CAIRPTGDDTEAFF	.	TRBV10-3	TRBJ1-1	TRBD1
TGTGCCAGCAGTGAAATTGTAGTTGGACTAGCGGGGGGGGAAGAGACCCAGTACTTC	CASSEIVVGLAGGEETQYF	.	TRBV6-1	TRBJ2-5	TRBD2
TGTGCCAGCAGCCGTCCGGAATCGGGTATCCGTATAGATTCACCCCTCCACTTT	CASSRPESGIRIDSPLHF	.	TRBV7-9	TRBJ1-6	.
TGTGCCAGCAGTTTGATGCACGTAGATGGCTACACCTTC	CASSLMHVDGYTF	.	TRBV12-3/TRBV12-4	TRBJ1-2	.
TGTGCCAGCAGCTTTCGGGGGGGCGATGGCTACACCTTC	CASSFRGGDGYTF	.	TRBV11-2	TRBJ1-2	.
TGTGCCAGCAGCACAGGGCCTGGAAACACCATATATTTT	CASSTGPGNTIYF	.	TRBV7-2	TRBJ1-3	.
TGTGCCAGCAGCTTCGGGACAGGGCACGGGGCCAACGTCCTGACTTTC	CASSFGTGHGANVLTF	.	TRBV7-9	TRBJ2-6	TRBD1
TGTGCCAGCTGCAGAACGTCACCCCTCCACTTT	CASCRTSPLHF	.	TRBV2	TRBJ1-6	.
TGTGCCAGCTCACCTGATTGGGACAGGGGTTTATACTATGGCTACACCTTC	CASSPDWDRGLYYGYTF	.	TRBV18	TRBJ1-2	TRBD1
TGTGCCAGCAGCCAAGATCCGACTAGGGGCGAGCAGTACTTC	CASSQDPTRGEQYF	.	TRBV3-1/TRBV3-2	TRBJ2-7	.
TGCAGCGTCGGACAGCTCATGAACACTGAAGCTTTCTTT	CSVGQLMNTEAFF	.	TRBV29-1	TRBJ1-1	.
TGTGCCAGCAGCGTAGAGGCTTCCGGGACGGGAGATAATTCACCCCTCCACTTT	CASSVEASGTGDNSPLHF	.	TRBV9	TRBJ1-6	.
TGTGCCAGCAGCGTAGGGCAGGGAGGCTACAATGAGCAGTTCTTC	CASSVGQGGYNEQFF	.	TRBV9	TRBJ2-1	.
TGTGCCAGCAGCCCCCCGGACAGCGTGAACACTGAAGCTTTCTTT	CASSPPDSVNTEAFF	few	TRBV7-9	TRBJ1-1	.
TGTGCCACCAGTGAAGCCGGGACAGGGGCCTACGAGCAGTACTTC	CATSEAGTGAYEQYF	once	TRBV24-1	TRBJ2-7	TRBD1
TGTGCCAGCTCAAAAGAGGCTAACTATGGCTACACCTTC	CASSKEANYGYTF	.	TRBV18	TRBJ1-2	.
TGTGCCAGCAGCCGAACAGGGTCGAATAATGAAAAACTGTTTTTT	CASSRTGSNNEKLFF	.	TRBV4-2	TRBJ1-4	.
TGTGCCAGCAGAAGACAGAAGAAGTCCTACGAGCAGTACTTC	CASRRQKKSYEQYF	.	TRBV2	TRBJ2-7	.
TGTGCCAGCTGCCCAGGGGGCACGGCACCCCTCCACTTT	CASCPGGTAPLHF	.	TRBV27	TRBJ1-6	TRBD1
TGTGCCAGCAGTCCCTCCCGGGACAGGGGAAATACGCAGTATTTT	CASSPSRDRGNTQYF	.	TRBV28	TRBJ2-3	TRBD1
TGTGCCAGCAGTTCGTACGCCGGGACAGGAGTTTCCAGGAGCAATCAGCCCCAGCATTTT	CASSSYAGTGVSRSNQPQHF	once	TRBV6-2/TRBV6-3	TRBJ1-5	TRBD1
TGTGCCCACGGACCAGGGCGAGAGACCCAGTACTTC	CAHGPGRETQYF	.	TRBV10-3	TRBJ2-5	.
TGTGCCAGCAGTTTCAACAGGGAGGGCACTGAAGCTTTCTTT	CASSFNREGTEAFF	.	TRBV6-4	TRBJ1-1	.
TGTGCCAGCTCACCATCAGCGGGAGAGTACAATGAGCAGTTCTTC	CASSPSAGEYNEQFF	.	TRBV18	TRBJ2-1	TRBD2
TGTGCCAGCAGTCCAGGGGGTACTGGAAACACCATATATTTT	CASSPGGTGNTIYF	.	TRBV28	TRBJ1-3	TRBD1
TGTGCCAGCAGCGTAGGGAGGGGGCGCATTGCGGACACTGAAGCTTTCTTT	CASSVGRGRIADTEAFF	.	TRBV9	TRBJ1-1	TRBD1
TGTGCCAGCACAGTGGATTCACCCCTCCACTTT	CASTVDSPLHF	few	TRBV14	TRBJ1-6	.
TGTGCCAGCAGTGAACTCTGGTCAGGGAATCAGCCCCAGCATTTT	CASSELWSGNQPQHF	.	TRBV2	TRBJ1-5	.
TGTGCCAGCAGCTCTAGGGGATTTAACCCGTATTCACCCCTCCACTTT	CASSSRGFNPYSPLHF	.	TRBV5-8	TRBJ1-6	.
TGTGCCAGCAGCACGAGACAGGGGGCGAGTGAAGCTTTCTTT	CASSTRQGASEAFF	.	TRBV11-3	TRBJ1-1	TRBD1
TGTACCGGTTGCAGGCCTAATCAGCCCCAGCATTTT	CTGCRPNQPQHF	.	TRBV28	TRBJ1-5	.
TGTGCCAGCAGCCATCTACGGGAACTTTCGGACATTCAGTACTTC	CASSHLRELSDIQYF	once	TRBV3-1/TRBV3-2	TRBJ2-4	.
TGTGCCACCACCGCCTGGCTGGACACTGAAGCTTTCTTT	CATTAWLDTEAFF	.	TRBV6-5	TRBJ1-1	.
TGTGCCAGCCTCAGGCCGGGGGATGAAAAACTGTTTTTT	CASLRPGDEKLFF	.	TRBV28	TRBJ1-4	.
TGTGCCAGCAGCGAGACAGGGGTTTCGTTAGGCTACACCTTC	CASSETGVSLGYTF	.	TRBV7-9	TRBJ1-2	TRBD1
TGTGCCAGCAGCTCCAGGACAGGGCTTATTCCGGCTGAAGCTTTCTTT	CASSSRTGLIPAEAFF	.	TRBV7-3	TRBJ1-1	TRBD1
TGTGCCACCCGACTAGCCGATGAGCAGTTCTTC	CATRLADEQFF	few	TRBV3-1/TRBV3-2	TRBJ2-1	TRBD2
TGTGCCAGCAGTGATGATGGCGGAGGCCGCACAGATACGCAGTATTTT	CASSDDGGGRTDTQYF	.	TRBV27	TRBJ2-3	.
TGTGCCAGCAGTTTATCCGGGACAGGGAACACCGGGGAGCTGTTTTTT	CASSLSGTGNTGELFF	few	TRBV27	TRBJ2-2	TRBD1
TGTGCCAGTAAATGGGACTCACCGTCTAGGGGCTACACCTTC	CASKWDSPSRGYTF	.	TRBV19	TRBJ1-2	.
TGTGCCAGCAGCCAACAGATGGGGGACAGAGCCGGGGAGCTGTTTTTT	CASSQQMGDRAGELFF	.	TRBV14	TRBJ2-2	TRBD1